Each of the 5 T cell receptor beta chains below was sequenced from the same sample in a study of TIL therapy for anti-PD-1-resistant metastatic lung cancer. This was the immunoSEQ v3 assay. Repertoires were generated with immunoSEQ multiplex PCR, while TCRdb's copy carries only in-frame clones and drops some. The data hold about 100,000 clones, with roughly 65% observed a single time. Described time point: pre-treatment sample, taken before nivolumab and TIL therapy. Tumor tissue came from excised metastases, mostly pleural nodules or supraclavicular lymph nodes. The material sequenced was tumor tissue, taken at baseline. These receptors originate from a person aged 25 to 80 with non-small cell lung cancer.

The rearrangement joins TRBV18 to TRBJ1-6; D is possibly TRBD1 (6 bases). Germline V gives CDR1 KGHSH, CDR2 LQKENI. V was trimmed by 1 base and J by 5 bases, leaving 12 bases between them. The CDR3 loop spans 16 amino acids. For the CDR3, the DNA is TGTGCCAGCTCACCACGGCAGGGGACCGATAATTCACCCCTCCACTTT. Translating it yields CASSPRQGTDNSPLHF.

This clone came up once. This chain joins TRBV7-8 and TRBJ2-1; possibly TRBD2 for D (7 bases). V lost 5 bases and J lost 16, with 18 bases in between. The CDR3 has 12 residues. Germline values: CDR1 SGHVS, CDR2 FQNEAQ. The CDR3 region has the DNA TGTGCCAGCAGCCTGGGGAGGGGGGATGTTTTCTTC. Amino acids: CASSLGRGDVFF. Full variable domain (outside the CDR3, taken from reference TRBV7-8 and TRBJ2-1): GAGVSQSPRYKVAKRGQDVALRCDPISGHVSLFWYQQALGQGPEFLTYFQNEAQLDKSGLPSDRFFAERPEGSVSTLKIQRTQQEDSAVYLCASSLGRGDVFFGPGTRLTVL.

The chain carries TRBV7-8 and TRBJ1-5; a weak D match, TRBD1 (6 bases). CDR3 size: 15 residues. The V gene lost 5 bases and the J gene lost 6 bases, with 17 bases spanning the gap. The germline V gene encodes CDR1 SGHVS and CDR2 FQNEAQ. CDR3 region: CASSPRGAQGQPQHF. CDR3 sequence (DNA): TGTGCCAGCAGCCCTCGGGGGGCCCAGGGTCAGCCCCAGCATTTT.

The chain recombines TRBV11-1 with TRBJ2-7, with 9 nucleotides matching TRBD1. The CDR3 is 15 amino acids. J gave up 3 bases and V 5 bases, and 8 bases lay outside the gene matches. The germline V gene encodes CDR1 SGHAT and CDR2 FQDESV (reference sequence). The CDR3 sequence: CASSVHRGRDYEQYF. The CDR3, as DNA: TGTGCCAGCAGCGTACACAGGGGGCGCGACTACGAGCAGTACTTC.

This clone occurred a few times. This sequence joins TRBV10-3 and TRBJ1-4; D unresolved. V dropped 3 bases and J dropped 7 bases, with 15 bases sitting between them. Germline V gives CDR1 ENHRY, CDR2 SYGVKD. This CDR3 comprises 15 residues. CDR3 residues: CAISDPTGSSEKLFF. The CDR3, as DNA: TGTGCCATCAGTGACCCGACGGGCTCAAGTGAAAAACTGTTTTTT.